These T cell receptor beta chains were read from a single sample in a study of blood T cell repertoires in COVID-19. Sequenced by immunoSEQ multiplex PCR; TCRdb stores in-frame clones only, minus some. Among some 350,000 clones listed, roughly 86% were seen once. The sample taken for sequencing was peripheral blood. All receptors come from a woman in her seventies with COVID-19, enrolled during active disease. The CDR3 runs from the conserved cysteine through the conserved F or W.

TRBV27	TRBJ1-5	19	CASSSRGPGPESSNQPQHF
TRBV5-4	TRBJ1-4	11	CASSLGTELFF
TRBV27	TRBJ2-5	19	CASSAQYRWRDRFRETQYF
TRBV7-8	TRBJ1-6	15	CASSPGRGYNSPLHF
TRBV6-1	TRBJ2-7	13	CASSEIRSYEQYF
TRBV1	TRBJ1-2	15	CTSSQSGDSDYGYTF
TRBV6-5	TRBJ1-3	15	CAARRQLSSGNTIYF
TRBV23-1	TRBJ2-4	17	CASSTGTSGEPKNIQYF
TRBV2	TRBJ2-3	14	CASSSSGGLDTQYF
TRBV6-2/TRBV6-3	TRBJ1-2	14	CASRYRGRNYGYTF
TRBV4-1	TRBJ1-6	18	CASSPLIQGAFYNSPLHF
TRBV5-6	TRBJ1-5	16	CASSLGSGGERQPQHF
TRBV4-1	TRBJ1-2	14	CASSRSGENYGYTF
TRBV30	TRBJ1-2	16	CAWSRAGGYLVDGYTF
TRBV27	TRBJ2-7	14	CASSWDFDSYEQYF
TRBV6-5	TRBJ1-1	14	CASSYSSGSTEAFF
TRBV7-2	TRBJ2-7	13	CASSSTGQGQQYF
TRBV5-1	TRBJ1-2	11	CASSVDRDYTF
TRBV28	TRBJ2-7	13	CASVPRGSYEQYF
TRBV19	TRBJ1-2	14	CASSIAGANYGYTF
TRBV11-2	TRBJ2-5	17	CASSLDQGGVRPATQYF
TRBV18	TRBJ2-5	12	CASSGWRETQYF
TRBV7-2	TRBJ2-7	16	CASSPDSGGRTYEQYF
TRBV12-2	TRBJ1-3	16	CASRLARVGLGNTIYF
TRBV6-5	TRBJ1-3	15	CASSYDSNSGNTIYF
TRBV30	TRBJ1-1	13	CAWSQGVSTEAFF
TRBV4-3	TRBJ2-7	15	CASSQQGAPAYEQYF
TRBV11-2	TRBJ2-3	15	CASSPQRGQGDTQYF